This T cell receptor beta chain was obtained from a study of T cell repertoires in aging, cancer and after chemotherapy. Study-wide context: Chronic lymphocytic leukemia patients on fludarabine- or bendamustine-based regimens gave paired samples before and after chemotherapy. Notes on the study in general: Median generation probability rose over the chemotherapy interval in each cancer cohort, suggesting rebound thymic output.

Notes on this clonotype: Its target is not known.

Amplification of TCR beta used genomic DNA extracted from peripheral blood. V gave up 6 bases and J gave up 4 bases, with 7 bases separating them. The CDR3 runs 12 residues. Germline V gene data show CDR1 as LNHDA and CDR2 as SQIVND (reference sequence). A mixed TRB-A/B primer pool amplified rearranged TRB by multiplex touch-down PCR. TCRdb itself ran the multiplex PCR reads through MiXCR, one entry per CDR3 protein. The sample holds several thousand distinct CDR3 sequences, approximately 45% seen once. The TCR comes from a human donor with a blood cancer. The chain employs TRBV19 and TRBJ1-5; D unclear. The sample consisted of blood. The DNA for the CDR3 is TGTGCCAGTAGAGGAAGGAATCAGCCCCAGCATTTT. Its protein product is CASRGRNQPQHF.